The T cell receptor beta chain described here comes from a study of Tregs in tolerant kidney transplant recipients. Germline V lookup: CDR1 MNHNS, CDR2 SASEGT. This CDR3 contains 12 residues. V lost 4 bases, J lost 10 bases, and 13 bases lay in between. General study points: The small number of patients limits these findings pending further validation. The most relevant donor-specific Treg TCRbeta repertoire apparently came from expansion with activated donor B cells.

Unstimulated regulatory T cells (CD4+CD25+CD127-), CD4+CD25- non-regulatory cells, CD4 and CD8 cells were FACS-sorted from thawed PBMCs. Profiling relied on immunoSEQ multiplex PCR, and the TCRdb table lists in-frame clones only, not all of them. The sample yields fewer than 20,000 clones, 82% seen once. Details on this clone: No antigen is known for it.

The chain is built from TRBV6-1 and TRBJ1-1; D ambiguous. This sequence originates from a human donor in good health. Sequencing was carried out using Tregs from blood. CDR3 sequence: CASSGAPLRAFF. The DNA of the CDR3 is TGTGCCAGCAGTGGGGCACCCTTACGAGCTTTCTTT.